The clone carrying this T cell receptor beta chain appeared a few times. Only in-frame clones appear in the TCRdb table, and some are missing; sequencing was by immunoSEQ multiplex PCR. The data show 180,000 or so clones, with 75% to 85% seen just once and 8% to 13% held by the top ten. This specimen comes from a study of blood T cell repertoires in COVID-19. V was trimmed by 2 bases and J by 5 bases, leaving 10 bases between them. Per the germline V gene, CDR1 is SGHRS and CDR2 is YFSETQ. This CDR3 comprises 13 residues. The rearrangement joins TRBV5-1 to TRBJ1-2; no definite D call. The clonotype originates from a woman in her thirties or forties with COVID-19, enrolled during active disease. Input material: peripheral blood. The CDR3 sequence is CASSLGSGYGYTF. The CDR3 nucleotides are TGCGCCAGCAGCTTAGGTTCCGGGTATGGCTACACCTTC. Full variable domain (remainder filled in from reference TRBV5-1 and TRBJ1-2): KAGVTQTPRYLIKTRGQQVTLSCSPISGHRSVSWYQQTPGQGLQFLFEYFSETQRNKGNFPGRFSGRQFSNSRSEMNVSTLELGDSALYLCASSLGSGYGYTFGSGTRLTVV.